This T cell receptor (beta chain) came from a study of blood T cell repertoires in COVID-19. Study overall: COVID-19 samples, acute and convalescent, were from the United States, Italy and Spain. PBMCs, B-cell-depleted T cells, or T cells provided the cDNA or gDNA that made up the material.

As handled by the study authors: The assay estimated nucleated cells by amplifying reference gene primers. TCRdb's copy holds only in-frame clones and misses some; the assay was immunoSEQ multiplex PCR. The D gene and trimming were derived from the DNA, and the V and J assignments and clone size from that table. This table holds roughly 73,000 clones, around 87% found once. The CDR3 extends over 14 amino acids. The J segment lost 2 bases and the V segment lost 3 bases, leaving 3 bases of the junction unmatched. Per the germline V gene, CDR1 is KGHSH and CDR2 is LQKENI. The sample comprised peripheral blood. The chain uses TRBV18 and TRBJ2-7, with 8 bases fitting TRBD2. This clonotype was obtained from an elderly woman with active or convalescent COVID-19. The CDR3 loop is CASSPTGGPYEQYF. CDR3 in DNA: TGTGCCAGCTCACCGACGGGGGGGCCCTACGAGCAGTACTTC. Complete variable domain (other parts from reference TRBV18 and TRBJ2-7): NAGVMQNPRHLVRRRGQEARLRCSPMKGHSHVYWYRQLPEEGLKFMVYLQKENIIDESGMPKERFSAEFPKEGPSILRIQQVVRGDSAAYFCASSPTGGPYEQYFGPGTRLTVT.